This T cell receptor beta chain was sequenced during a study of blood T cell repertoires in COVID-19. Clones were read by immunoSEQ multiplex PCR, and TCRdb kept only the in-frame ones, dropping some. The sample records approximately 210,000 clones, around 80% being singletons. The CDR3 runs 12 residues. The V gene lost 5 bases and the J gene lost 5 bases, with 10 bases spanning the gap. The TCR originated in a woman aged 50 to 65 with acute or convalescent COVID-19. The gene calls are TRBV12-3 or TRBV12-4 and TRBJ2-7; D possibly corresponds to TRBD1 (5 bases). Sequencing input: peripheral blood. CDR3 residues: CASSPGIHEQYF. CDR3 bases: TGTGCCAGCAGTCCAGGGATACACGAGCAGTACTTC.